The 9 T cell receptor beta chains reported below all come from one sample, sequenced in a study of T-cell reconstitution after alpha-beta-depleted transplantation in children. Construction of the TCRbeta library involved unique molecular identifiers. MiXCR, applied by TCRdb to the PCR reads, yields one record per CDR3 protein. Of approximately 170,000 distinct CDR3 sequences listed, more than 9.5% were seen once; the top ten hold less than 15%. The sample consisted of PBMCs, taken before TCRalphabeta/CD19-depleted stem cell transplant. These receptors all stem from a boy aged 2 to 10 with acute myeloid leukemia, due to receive a stem cell transplant.

This clonotype was detected many times. CDR3 sequence (DNA): TGTGCCATCAGTGAGCTCTACGAGCAGTACTTC. Translation: CAISELYEQYF. This sequence joins TRBV10-3 and TRBJ2-7; D unclear. Germline V lookup: CDR1 ENHRY, CDR2 SYGVKD. The CDR3 has 11 amino acids. V was trimmed by 2 bases and J by 3 bases, leaving 2 bases between them.

In the case of this clonotype: A clone one base away is much larger, so this may be a read error. The chain uses TRBV20-1 and TRBJ1-4, with D uncertain. This CDR3 is built from 12 residues. Germline V gene data show CDR1 as DFQATT and CDR2 as SNEGSKA (reference sequence). The CDR3 bases are TGCAGTACTAGAGCTTTTAATGAAAAACTGTTTTTT. Its translation is CSTRAFNEKLFF.

This clonotype has at least ten counts. This chain links TRBV7-9 with TRBJ2-1; 9 bases align to TRBD2. The germline V gene has CDR1 SEHNR and CDR2 FQNEAQ (reference sequence). The trim removed 6 bases at V and 9 bases at J, leaving 6 bases unmatched. The CDR3 runs 13 residues. DNA for the CDR3: TGTGCCAGCAGTATAGCGGGAGACGGTGAGCAGTTCTTC. Its translation is CASSIAGDGEQFF.

Ten or more counts support this clonotype. The chain is built from TRBV6-4 and TRBJ2-3; no firm D call. The germline V gene has CDR1 MRHNA and CDR2 SNTAGT. The CDR3 extends over 13 amino acids. V was shortened by 5 bases and J by 5 bases, with 11 bases between the two germline ends. CDR3 sequence reads: CASSPHLLDTQYF. CDR3 in DNA: TGTGCCAGCAGTCCTCACCTTCTAGATACGCAGTATTTT.

This clonotype was detected many times. The rearrangement uses TRBV28 and TRBJ2-1; TRBD2 aligns across 13 bases. CDR1 is MDHEN, CDR2 SYDVKM, per germline. With V trimmed by 5 bases and J by 4 bases, 2 bases remained unmatched. CDR3 size: 15 residues. CDR3: CASSGTSGMYNEQFF. Written as DNA, the CDR3 is TGTGCCAGCAGTGGGACTAGCGGGATGTACAATGAGCAGTTCTTC.

At least ten counts were recorded for this clonotype. The rearrangement joins TRBV12-3 or TRBV12-4 to TRBJ2-3, with D possibly being TRBD2 (5 bases). V lost 8 bases to trimming and J lost 0 bases, with 12 bases between them. The CDR3 has 14 amino acids. In DNA form, the CDR3 reads TGTGCCAGCTTCGGCGGGCGGAGCACAGATACGCAGTATTTT. Its translation: CASFGGRSTDTQYF.

Many counts were recorded for this clonotype. The chain couples TRBV7-3 to TRBJ2-1, with 11 bases fitting TRBD2. V lost 5 bases to trimming and J lost 0 bases; unmatched junction nucleotides: 3. The V gene's germline CDR1 is SGHTA and CDR2 FQGTGA. The length of the CDR3 is 16 residues. CDR3 region: CASSVSGGASYNEQFF. The CDR3 DNA follows: TGTGCCAGCAGCGTTAGCGGGGGGGCCTCCTACAATGAGCAGTTCTTC.

This chain joins TRBV28 and TRBJ2-7, with 14 bases identical to TRBD2. The CDR3 has 21 amino acids. In germline, CDR1 is MDHEN, CDR2 SYDVKM. V lost 6 bases, J lost 0 bases, and 19 bases stayed unmatched. CDR3 DNA sequence: TGTGCCAGCAGCTTCGGGCTCGGCGGTCGACTAGCGGGGGGGAGCTCCTACGAGCAGTACGTC. Amino acids: CASSFGLGGRLAGGSSYEQYV.

This clonotype showed up many times. V and J are TRBV3-1 and TRBJ2-7, with D unclear. Germline CDR1 and CDR2: LGHDT and YNNKEL (reference sequence). Trimming took 1 base from V and 4 from J, leaving 11 bases between them. This CDR3 has 14 residues. CDR3 amino acids: CASSQVSLGYEQYF. Here the CDR3 DNA reads TGTGCCAGCAGCCAAGTGTCCCTAGGTTACGAGCAGTACTTC.